The 9 T cell receptor beta chains presented below share a single source sample, sequenced in a study of T-cell memory formation after mild COVID-19 (dated by TCRdb to about 2021). Library generation was performed with 5' RACE. TCRdb names Illumina NovaSeq 6000 as the instrument used. TCRdb reanalyzed the raw reads on its own, using fastp at Q25 for trimming and MiXCR for clone calling, and kept in-frame beta chains. Under each unique CDR3 protein, matching rows form one entry showing the most common genes and DNA. Across this sample there are fewer than 500,000 distinct CDR3 sequences, with about 23% seen only once. The leading ten clones occupy approximately 13% of the sample. The source material was PBMCs or a T cell subset sorted from them (not recorded which). The receptors come from an adult woman who had mild COVID-19 (a few samples of this study predate the infection). The sample titles of this study are shuffled in the database, so cell type and time point are left out; the donor was told from shared clones.

This clonotype was seen only a few times. J is TRBJ2-1 and V is TRBV19; a weak D match, TRBD2 (7 bases). Trimming left V 6 bases short and J 9 bases short, with 12 bases between. Per the germline V gene, CDR1 is LNHDA and CDR2 is SQIVND (reference sequence). CDR3 length: 12 residues. The CDR3 reads CASSGGPAEQFF. DNA for the CDR3: TGTGCCAGTAGCGGGGGGCCCGCTGAGCAGTTCTTC.

This clonotype was detected only a few times. This rearrangement joins TRBV12-3 or TRBV12-4 to TRBJ2-2; 10 bases align to TRBD1. The CDR3 is 15 residues long. Trimming took 5 bases from V and 7 from J; bases not matched to a gene: 7. The CDR3 coding sequence is TGTGCCAGCAGTCTTCGACAGGGGGCGGGCGGGGAGCTGTTTTTT. Encoded protein: CASSLRQGAGGELFF.

This clonotype was seen repeatedly, ten times or more. The chain recombines TRBV7-2 with TRBJ2-5; no clear D gene. V gave up 4 bases and J gave up 5 bases, with 5 bases separating them. This CDR3 region has 11 residues. CDR1 and CDR2 (germline): SGHTA, FQGNSA. CDR3 residues: CASSYMETQYF. Written as DNA, the CDR3 is TGTGCCAGCAGCTATATGGAGACCCAGTACTTC.

The sample holds one count of this clonotype. V usage is TRBV12-3 or TRBV12-4 and J usage is TRBJ1-2; 10 bases align to TRBD1. The CDR3 covers 15 residues. Germline trimming cut 5 bases from V and 1 base from J; bases unmatched to any gene: 4. The DNA for the CDR3 is TGTGCCAGCAGTGAACGGGACAGGGGTAACTATGGCTACACCTTC. Its translation: CASSERDRGNYGYTF.

This clonotype was seen more than once but under ten times. This chain uses TRBV27 with TRBJ2-1, with D perhaps being TRBD1 or TRBD2 (5 bases each). Trimming shortened V by 1 base and J by 7 bases, and 14 bases separated the two germline ends. CDR3 size: 15 residues. From germline, CDR1 is MNHEY and CDR2 SMNVEV (reference sequence). CDR3 amino acids: CASSLFGAMWNEQFF. The CDR3 DNA is TGTGCCAGCAGTTTATTCGGGGCGATGTGGAATGAGCAGTTCTTC.

This rearrangement joins TRBV21-1 to TRBJ2-2. TRBV21-1 is termed a pseudogene. CDR3 length equals 15 residues. CDR3 nucleotide sequence: TGTGCCAGCAGCGTTATGGACGGGAACACCGGGGAGCTGTTTTTT. Protein: CASSVMDGNTGELFF.

This clonotype was counted between two and nine times. This sequence joins TRBV7-2 and TRBJ2-5; 8 nucleotides match TRBD1. Unmatched junction bases numbered 5, after V lost 6 bases and J lost 2 bases. Germline CDR1 reads SGHTA; CDR2 reads FQGNSA. The CDR3 length is 14 residues. The CDR3 reads CASRIRQGQETQYF. CDR3 nucleotide sequence: TGTGCCAGCAGAATAAGACAGGGGCAAGAGACCCAGTACTTC.

The rearrangement links TRBV29-1 to TRBJ1-3; the D gene is possibly TRBD1 (6 bases). Germline V gene lookup returns CDR1 SQVTM and CDR2 ANQGSEA. The CDR3 is made up of 14 amino acids. V lost 4 bases to trimming and J lost 0 bases, with 10 bases between them. This CDR3 reads CSVGDRTSGNTIYF. CDR3 in DNA: TGCAGCGTTGGCGACAGGACCTCTGGAAACACCATATATTTT.

About this clonotype: An end of the junction differs from the germline gene, which may be a read error. The J gene is TRBJ2-1, the V gene TRBV27; D tentatively fits TRBD1 or TRBD2 (5 bases each). The CDR3 contains 15 residues. Germline V gene data show CDR1 as MNHEY and CDR2 as SMNVEV (reference sequence). The CDR3, as DNA: TGTGCCAGCAGTACCTGGGGGTTAATGCGGGTTCAGGCGGTCTTC. The encoded protein is CASSTWGLMRVQAVF.